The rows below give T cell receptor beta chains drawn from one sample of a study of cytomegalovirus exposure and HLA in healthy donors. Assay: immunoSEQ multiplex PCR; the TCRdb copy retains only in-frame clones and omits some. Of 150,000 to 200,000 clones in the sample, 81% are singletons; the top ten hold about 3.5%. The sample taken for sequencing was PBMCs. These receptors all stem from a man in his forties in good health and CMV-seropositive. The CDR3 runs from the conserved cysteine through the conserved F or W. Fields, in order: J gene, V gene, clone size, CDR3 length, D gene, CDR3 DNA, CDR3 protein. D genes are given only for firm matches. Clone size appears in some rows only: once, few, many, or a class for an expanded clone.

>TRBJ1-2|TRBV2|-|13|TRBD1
TGTGCCAGCAGTCCCCGGGACAGGGCTGGCTACACCTTC
CASSPRDRAGYTF
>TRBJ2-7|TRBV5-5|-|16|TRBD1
TGTGCCAGCAGCTTGTTGCAGGGGGTATTAACCTACGAGCAGTACTTC
CASSLLQGVLTYEQYF
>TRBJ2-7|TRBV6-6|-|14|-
TGTGCCAGCACCCACGACAGACTCTCCTACGAGCAGTACTTC
CASTHDRLSYEQYF
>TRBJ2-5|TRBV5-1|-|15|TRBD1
TGCGCCAGCAGCGACTCCGGGACAGGGGAAGAGACCCAGTACTTC
CASSDSGTGEETQYF
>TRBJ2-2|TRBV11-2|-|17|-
TGTGCCAGCAGCTTAGTTTCTTTGCGGACGAACACCGGGGAGCTGTTTTTT
CASSLVSLRTNTGELFF
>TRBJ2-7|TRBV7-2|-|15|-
TGTGCCAGCAGCTTACCACAGGGTCATCCTTACGAGCAGTACTTC
CASSLPQGHPYEQYF
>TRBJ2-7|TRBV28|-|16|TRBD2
TGTGCCAGCAATCCGGGAGGGGTGGGGAGGGGCTACGAGCAGTACTTC
CASNPGGVGRGYEQYF
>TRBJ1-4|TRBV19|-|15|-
TGTGCCAGTAGTCTGCGGTCCGGGGGGAATGAAAAACTGTTTTTT
CASSLRSGGNEKLFF
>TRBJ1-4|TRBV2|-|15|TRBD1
TGTGCCAGCAGTGCGCAGACAGGGACTAATGAAAAACTGTTTTTT
CASSAQTGTNEKLFF
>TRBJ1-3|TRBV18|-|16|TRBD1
TGTGCCAGCTCACCACAGGGGGCGAACTCTGGAAACACCATATATTTT
CASSPQGANSGNTIYF
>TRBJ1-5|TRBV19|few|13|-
TGTGCCGGCGGCGGGCAGGTCAATCAGCCCCAGCATTTT
CAGGGQVNQPQHF
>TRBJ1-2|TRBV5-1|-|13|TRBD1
TGCGCCAGCAGCGCCGAGGGGGCCTATGGCTACACCTTC
CASSAEGAYGYTF
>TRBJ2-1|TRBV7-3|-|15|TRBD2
TGTGCCAGCAGCTTTGGGACTAGCGTGTACAATGAGCAGTTCTTC
CASSFGTSVYNEQFF
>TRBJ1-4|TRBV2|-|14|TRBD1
TGTGCCAGCAGTGAGGACAGGGGGTTGGAAAAACTGTTTTTT
CASSEDRGLEKLFF
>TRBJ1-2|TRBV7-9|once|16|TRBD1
TGTTCCAGCAGCTTAAGCCGGGGGACAGGGGGCTATGGCTACACCTTC
CSSSLSRGTGGYGYTF
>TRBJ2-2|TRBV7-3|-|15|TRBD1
TGTGCCAGCAGTGCCTGGGACAGGGAAACCGGGGAGCTGTTTTTT
CASSAWDRETGELFF
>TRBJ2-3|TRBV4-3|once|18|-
TGCGCCAGCAGCCAGCGAATCCACGGAGGGCTCGACACAGATACGCAGTATTTT
CASSQRIHGGLDTDTQYF
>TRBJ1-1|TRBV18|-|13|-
TGTGCCAGCTCACAGGGGGAGAACACTGAAGCTTTCTTT
CASSQGENTEAFF
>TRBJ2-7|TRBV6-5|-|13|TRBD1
TGTGCCAGCAGGCCGGGACAGTTCTACGAGCAGTACTTC
CASRPGQFYEQYF
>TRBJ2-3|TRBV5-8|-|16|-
TGTGCCAGCAGCTTGGCCATCAATCCGGGGGAAGATACGCAGTATTTT
CASSLAINPGEDTQYF
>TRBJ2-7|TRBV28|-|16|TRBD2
TGTGCCAGCAGTTTAACACTGGCGGGGAGAGTAGCGGGGCAGTACTTC
CASSLTLAGRVAGQYF
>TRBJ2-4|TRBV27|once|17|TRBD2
TGTGCCAGCAGTTTAAGACTAGCCGCAAAGGGCAAAAACATTCAGTACTTC
CASSLRLAAKGKNIQYF
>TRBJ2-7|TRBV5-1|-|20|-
TGCGCCAGCAGCTCAGTCATCCAGGGACAAATACCGGGACGAGACTACGAGCAGTACTTC
CASSSVIQGQIPGRDYEQYF
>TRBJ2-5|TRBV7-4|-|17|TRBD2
TGTGCCAGCAGCTTAACTCGTGCTATCGGGGGGAGGGAGACCCAGTACTTC
CASSLTRAIGGRETQYF
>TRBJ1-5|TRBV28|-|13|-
TGTGCCAGCAGTTTCGGCGGTAATCAGCCCCAGCATTTT
CASSFGGNQPQHF
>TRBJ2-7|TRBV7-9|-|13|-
TGTGCCAGCAGCTCGGACAGCTCCTACGAGCAGTACTTC
CASSSDSSYEQYF
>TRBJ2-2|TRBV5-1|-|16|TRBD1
TGCGCCAGCAGCTTGGTTGGACAGGGTGGTGCCGGGGAGCTGTTTTTT
CASSLVGQGGAGELFF
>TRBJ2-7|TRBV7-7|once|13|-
TGTGCCAGCGGAAAAGACAGGGCGGGGGAGCAGTACTTC
CASGKDRAGEQYF
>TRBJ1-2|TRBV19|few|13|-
TGTGCCCCGCCGGGGGTGGGAGTTAATGGCTACACCTTC
CAPPGVGVNGYTF
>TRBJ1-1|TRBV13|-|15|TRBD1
TGTGCCAGCAGCTTAAGTGGCAGGGGGGTAGAGGAAGCTTTCTTT
CASSLSGRGVEEAFF
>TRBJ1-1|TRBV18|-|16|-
TGTGCCAGCTCCCCTTCGAGAGCCGGGATGAACACTGAAGCTTTCTTT
CASSPSRAGMNTEAFF
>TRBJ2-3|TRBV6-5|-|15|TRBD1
TGTGCCAGCAGTACCAGGGGGAGTTTCACAGATACGCAGTATTTT
CASSTRGSFTDTQYF
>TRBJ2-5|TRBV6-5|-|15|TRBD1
TGTGCCAGCAGTTACGACAGGGTCCGCGGAGAGACCCAGTACTTC
CASSYDRVRGETQYF
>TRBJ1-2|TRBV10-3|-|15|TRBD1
TGTGCCATCAGTGAGGAGGACAGGGTCAACTATGGCTACACCTTC
CAISEEDRVNYGYTF
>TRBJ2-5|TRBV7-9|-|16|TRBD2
TGTGCCAGCAGCCGTATTCTAGCGGGAGGAATGGAGACCCAGTACTTC
CASSRILAGGMETQYF
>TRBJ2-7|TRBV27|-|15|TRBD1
TGTGCCAGCAGCGAGGACAGGAGTTTGTCCTACGAGCAGTACTTC
CASSEDRSLSYEQYF
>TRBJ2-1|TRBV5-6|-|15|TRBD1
TGTGCCAGCAGCTTCGGACAGGGACTCGGGGATGAGCAGTTCTTC
CASSFGQGLGDEQFF
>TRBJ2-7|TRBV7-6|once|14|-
TGTGCCAGCAGCGTCCAGACTCAAGCCTACGAGCAGTACTTC
CASSVQTQAYEQYF
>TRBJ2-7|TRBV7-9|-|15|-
TGTTCCAGCAGCTCCAGGGATGTTTCCTCCTACGAGCAGTACTTC
CSSSSRDVSSYEQYF
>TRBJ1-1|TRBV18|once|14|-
TGTGCCAGCTCACCGGGACGGGAACAGGGTGAAGCTTTCTTT
CASSPGREQGEAFF
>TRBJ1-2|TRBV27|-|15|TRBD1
TGTGCCCCCAGTTCCGGACAGGGGGCTAACTATGGCTACACCTTC
CAPSSGQGANYGYTF
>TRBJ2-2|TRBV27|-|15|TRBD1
TGTGCCAGCAGTTTATTGACAGGGAAATCCGGGGAGCTGTTTTTT
CASSLLTGKSGELFF
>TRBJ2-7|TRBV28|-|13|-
TGTGCCAGCAAGGTGGGAGTGACGCGCGAGCAGTACTTC
CASKVGVTREQYF
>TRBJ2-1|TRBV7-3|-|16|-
TGTGCCAGCAGCCCGGGGACTGTAAGCTCCTACAATGAGCAGTTCTTC
CASSPGTVSSYNEQFF
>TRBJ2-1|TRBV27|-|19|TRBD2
TGTGCCAGCAGTCCGACGACTAGCGGGAGGGGATTGTCCTACAATGAGCAGTTCTTC
CASSPTTSGRGLSYNEQFF
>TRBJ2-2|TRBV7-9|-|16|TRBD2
TGTGCCATCCCGGGGGGGGAGGGCGCGAACACCGGGGAGCTGTTTTTT
CAIPGGEGANTGELFF
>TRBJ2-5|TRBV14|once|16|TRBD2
TGTGCCAGCAGCCAAGATTCGCTAGCGGGAGGGGAGACCCAGTACTTC
CASSQDSLAGGETQYF
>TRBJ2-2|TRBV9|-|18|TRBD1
TGTGCCAGCAGCGTAGCTTCCGGGACAGGGGTGAACACCGGGGAGCTGTTTTTT
CASSVASGTGVNTGELFF
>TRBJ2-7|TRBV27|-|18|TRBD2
TGTGCCAGCAGTTTATCTACCCCTCTAGCGGCTTACTCCTACGAGCAGTACTTC
CASSLSTPLAAYSYEQYF
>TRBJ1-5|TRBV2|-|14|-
TGTGCCAGCAGTGAGGAGGGGGGAGGGCAGCCCCAGCATTTT
CASSEEGGGQPQHF
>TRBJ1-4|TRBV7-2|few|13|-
TGTGCCAGCAGCCAATCGCCGACGGGAAAACTGTTTTTT
CASSQSPTGKLFF
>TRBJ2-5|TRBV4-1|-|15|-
TGCGCCAGCAGCCAAGCCCCTGGGCGGGGAGAGACCCAGTACTTC
CASSQAPGRGETQYF
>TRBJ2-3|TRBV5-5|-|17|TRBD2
TGTGCCAGCAGCTATGGGTCGGCGCGGGGGAGTGCAGATACGCAGTATTTT
CASSYGSARGSADTQYF
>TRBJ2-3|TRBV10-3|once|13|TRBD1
TGTGCCTACGGGACAGGGTGGGCAGATACGCAGTATTTT
CAYGTGWADTQYF
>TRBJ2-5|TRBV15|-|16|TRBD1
TGTGCCACCAGCAGTGCAACCGGGACAGGGGGTGAGACCCAGTACTTC
CATSSATGTGGETQYF
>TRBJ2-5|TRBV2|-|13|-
TGTGCCAGCAGTGAGGACTCCAGGGAGACCCAGTACTTC
CASSEDSRETQYF
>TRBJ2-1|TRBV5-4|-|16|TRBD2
TGTGCCAGCAGCTTGGGTGGGATAGCGGGGGGTAATGAGCAGTTCTTC
CASSLGGIAGGNEQFF
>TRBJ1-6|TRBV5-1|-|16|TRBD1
TGCGCCAGCAGCTTGGGGACAGGGGGGAATAATTCACCCCTCCACTTT
CASSLGTGGNNSPLHF
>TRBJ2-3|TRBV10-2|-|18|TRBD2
TGCGCCAGCAGTGAGTCGAAGATGTTAGCGGGGGTGGCAGATACGCAGTATTTT
CASSESKMLAGVADTQYF
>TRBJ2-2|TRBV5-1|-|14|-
TGCGCCAGCAGCTCGACAGCTAACACCGGGGAGCTGTTTTTT
CASSSTANTGELFF